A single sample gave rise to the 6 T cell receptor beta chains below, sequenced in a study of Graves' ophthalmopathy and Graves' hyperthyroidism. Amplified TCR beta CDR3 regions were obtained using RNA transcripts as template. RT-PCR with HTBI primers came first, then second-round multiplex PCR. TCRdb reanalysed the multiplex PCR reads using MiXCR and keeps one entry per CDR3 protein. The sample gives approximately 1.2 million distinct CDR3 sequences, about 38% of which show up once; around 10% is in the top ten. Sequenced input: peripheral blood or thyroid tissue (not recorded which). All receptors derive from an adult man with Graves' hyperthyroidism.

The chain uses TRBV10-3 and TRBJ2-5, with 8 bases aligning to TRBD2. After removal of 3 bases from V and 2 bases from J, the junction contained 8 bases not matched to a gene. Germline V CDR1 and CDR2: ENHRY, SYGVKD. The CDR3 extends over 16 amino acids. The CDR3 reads CAISEPGGDGQETQYF. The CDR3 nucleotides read TGTGCCATCAGTGAACCCGGGGGGGACGGGCAAGAGACCCAGTACTTC.

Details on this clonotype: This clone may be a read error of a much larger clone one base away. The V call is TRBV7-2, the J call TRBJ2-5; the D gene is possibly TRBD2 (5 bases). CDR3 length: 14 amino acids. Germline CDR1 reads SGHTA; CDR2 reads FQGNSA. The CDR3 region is CAGSFFEGAETQYF. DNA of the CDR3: TGTGCCGGCAGCTTTTTCGAGGGAGCAGAGACCCAGTACTTC.

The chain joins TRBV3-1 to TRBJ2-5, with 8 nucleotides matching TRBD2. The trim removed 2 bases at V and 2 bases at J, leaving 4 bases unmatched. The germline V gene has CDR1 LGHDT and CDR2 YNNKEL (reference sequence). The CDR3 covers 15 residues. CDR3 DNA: TGTGCCAGCAGCCAAAATAGCGGGAAGCAAGAGACCCAGTACTTC. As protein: CASSQNSGKQETQYF.

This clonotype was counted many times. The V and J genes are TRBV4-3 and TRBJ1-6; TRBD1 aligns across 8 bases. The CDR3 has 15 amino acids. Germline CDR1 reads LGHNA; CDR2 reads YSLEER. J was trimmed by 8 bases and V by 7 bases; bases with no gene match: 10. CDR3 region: CASTNNRGTDSPLHF. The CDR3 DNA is TGCGCCAGCACCAATAACAGGGGGACAGATTCACCCCTCCACTTT.

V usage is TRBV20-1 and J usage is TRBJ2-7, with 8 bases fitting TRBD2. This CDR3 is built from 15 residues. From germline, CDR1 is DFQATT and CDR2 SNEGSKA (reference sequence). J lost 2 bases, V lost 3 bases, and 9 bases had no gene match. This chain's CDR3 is CSASIVAGWAYEQYF. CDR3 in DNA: TGCAGTGCTAGTATAGTAGCGGGATGGGCCTACGAGCAGTACTTC.

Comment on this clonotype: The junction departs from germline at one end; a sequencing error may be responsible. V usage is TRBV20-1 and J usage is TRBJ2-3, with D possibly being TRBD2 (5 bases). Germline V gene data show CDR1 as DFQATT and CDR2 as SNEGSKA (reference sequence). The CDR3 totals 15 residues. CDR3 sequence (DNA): TGCAGTGTCGGTCAGGATAGCGCATACACAGATGCGCAGTATTTT. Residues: CSVGQDSAYTDAQYF.